This entry is about one TCR beta chain. What it binds is not known. TCR beta cDNA libraries had unique molecular identifiers. TCRdb re-called the PCR reads through MiXCR, storing one row per CDR3 protein. The profile covers approximately 770,000 distinct CDR3 sequences, with about half appearing a single time and roughly 4.4% taken by the ten largest. The sample belongs to a study of post-analysis software for immune sequencing data. Study context: Disease courses included relapsing-remitting, secondary progressive and progressive-relapsing multiple sclerosis. Regarding the study as a whole: In patients, TRBV5-6, TRBV5-1 and TRBV20-1 belonged to about five TRBV segments found more frequently than in controls.

This CDR3 spans 14 amino acids. V lost 7 bases, J lost 3 bases, and 12 bases lay in between. The germline gives CDR1 MNHEY, CDR2 SVGAGI. Sequenced material: blood. This clonotype was sampled from a girl aged 5-17 years with multiple sclerosis. The chain employs TRBV6-5 and TRBJ2-2; D is ambiguous. CDR3 nucleotides: TGTGCCAGCAACCCCCGGGCGTACACCGGGGAGCTGTTTTTT. Protein sequence: CASNPRAYTGELFF.